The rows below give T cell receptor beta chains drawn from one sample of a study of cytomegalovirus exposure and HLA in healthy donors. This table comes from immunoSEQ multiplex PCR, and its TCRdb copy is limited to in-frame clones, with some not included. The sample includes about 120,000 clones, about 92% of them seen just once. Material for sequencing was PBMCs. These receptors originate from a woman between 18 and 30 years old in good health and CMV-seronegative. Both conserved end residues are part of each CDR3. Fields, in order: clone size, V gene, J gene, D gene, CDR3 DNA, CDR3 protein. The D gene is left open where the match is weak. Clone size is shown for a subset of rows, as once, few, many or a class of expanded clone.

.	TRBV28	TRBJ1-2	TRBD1	TGTGCCAGCAGCAACCCCGGGACAGCTGATTCCTTGGGCTACACCTTC	CASSNPGTADSLGYTF
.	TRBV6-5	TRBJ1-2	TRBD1	TGTGCCAGCAGTTACTCGGGACAGGGGGACGGCTACACCTTC	CASSYSGQGDGYTF
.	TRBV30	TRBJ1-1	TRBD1	TGTGCCTGGAGTGACGGACAGGGGGGACACACTGAAGCTTTCTTT	CAWSDGQGGHTEAFF
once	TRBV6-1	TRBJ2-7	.	TGTGCCAGCAGTACTTTCGTGTTCGCCGAGCAGTACTTC	CASSTFVFAEQYF
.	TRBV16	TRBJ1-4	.	TGTGCCAGCAGCCAATCACCGGGTCTCGAAAAACTGTTTTTT	CASSQSPGLEKLFF
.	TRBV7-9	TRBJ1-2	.	TGTGCCAGCAGCTTGAGGTCGGGGGAAAATGGCTACACCTTC	CASSLRSGENGYTF
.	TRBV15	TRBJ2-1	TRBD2	TGTGCCACCAGCAGAGAACTAGCGGGAGGGTACAATGAGCAGTTCTTC	CATSRELAGGYNEQFF
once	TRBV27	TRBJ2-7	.	TGTGCCAGCAGTTTATGGTACGGCTACGAGCAGTACTTC	CASSLWYGYEQYF
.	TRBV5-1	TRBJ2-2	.	TGCGCCAGCAGCATTGGACTGGCTTCGAGTGACACCGGGGAGCTGTTTTTT	CASSIGLASSDTGELFF
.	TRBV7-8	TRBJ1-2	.	TGTGCCAGCAGCTTAGGAAGGGCGACAGACCCCGGGGGCTACACCTTC	CASSLGRATDPGGYTF
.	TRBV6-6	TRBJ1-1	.	TGTGCCAGCAGTTATTTACAGAGAAAGAACACTGAAGCTTTCTTT	CASSYLQRKNTEAFF
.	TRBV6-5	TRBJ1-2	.	TGTGCCAGCAGTTACACTCTCAACTATGGCTACACCTTC	CASSYTLNYGYTF
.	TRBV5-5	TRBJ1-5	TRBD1	TGTGCCAGCAGCGTGGGACAGCTTAATCAGCCCCAGCATTTT	CASSVGQLNQPQHF
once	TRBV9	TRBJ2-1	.	TGTGCCAGCAGCGGGACAACTTACGGCAATGAGCAGTTCTTC	CASSGTTYGNEQFF
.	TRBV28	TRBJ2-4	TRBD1	TGTGCCAGCAGTACGGGACAGGGGTTTGACGTTAGGCACTTC	CASSTGQGFDVRHF
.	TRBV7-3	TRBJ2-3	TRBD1	TGTGCCAGCAGCTACCGGGACAGGGGAGAGGATACGCAGTATTTT	CASSYRDRGEDTQYF
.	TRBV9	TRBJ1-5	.	TGTGCCAGCAGCGTCGGACAGAATAATCAGCCCCAGCATTTT	CASSVGQNNQPQHF
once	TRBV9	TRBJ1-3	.	TGTGCCAGCAGCGAGACAGGTATCTCTGGAAACACCATATATTTT	CASSETGISGNTIYF
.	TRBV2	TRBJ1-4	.	TGTGCCAGCGTCGGGGGTCCAACTAATGAAAAACTGTTTTTT	CASVGGPTNEKLFF
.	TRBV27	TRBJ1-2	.	TGTGCCAGCAGTTTTCGGGACACAAAGAGGGGCTACACCTTC	CASSFRDTKRGYTF
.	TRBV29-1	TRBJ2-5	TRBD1	TGCAGCGTAAAAAACAGGGGATTCCAAGAGACCCAGTACTTC	CSVKNRGFQETQYF
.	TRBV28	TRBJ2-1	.	TGTGCCAGCAGTACAGCGCACAGGGATTCTGCTGAGCAGTTCTTC	CASSTAHRDSAEQFF
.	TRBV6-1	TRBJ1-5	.	TGTGCCAGCATTCGGGAGAGCAATCAGCCCCAGCATTTT	CASIRESNQPQHF
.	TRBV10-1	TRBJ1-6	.	TGCGCCAGCAGTGCCGGACAGCCTTATAATTCACCCCTCCACTTT	CASSAGQPYNSPLHF
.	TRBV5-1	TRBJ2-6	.	TGCGCCAGCAGCTTAAGGGCTGGGGGCGAAGCTGGGGCCAACGTCCTGACTTTC	CASSLRAGGEAGANVLTF
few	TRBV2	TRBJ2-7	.	TGTGCCAGCAGTGAACGATCCGGCGAGCAGTACTTC	CASSERSGEQYF
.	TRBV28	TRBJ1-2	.	TGTGCCAGCAGCCTTAACTGGGCTGAGGGCTACACCTTC	CASSLNWAEGYTF
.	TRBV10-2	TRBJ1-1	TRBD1	TGCGCCAGCCGGACAGGGGGCGCGGGCACTGAAGCTTTCTTT	CASRTGGAGTEAFF
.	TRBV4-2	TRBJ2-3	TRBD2	TGTGCCAGCAGCCAATCCCGACTAGCCGTGGTGCGTCCAGATACGCAGTATTTT	CASSQSRLAVVRPDTQYF
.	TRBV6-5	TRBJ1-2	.	TGTGCCAGCAGTTACGCGGTGGCAGGGGATGGCTACACCTTC	CASSYAVAGDGYTF
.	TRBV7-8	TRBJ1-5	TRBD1	TGTGCCAGCAGCTTAGAACAGGGGGGGTTTGATCAGCCCCAGCATTTT	CASSLEQGGFDQPQHF
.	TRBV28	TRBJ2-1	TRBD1	TGTGCCAGCAGTTCCTCGGGACAGGGTAGAAGAAATGAGCAGTTCTTC	CASSSSGQGRRNEQFF
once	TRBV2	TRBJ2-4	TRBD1	TGTGCCAGCAGTTCCGGGACAGGGAACATTCAGTACTTC	CASSSGTGNIQYF
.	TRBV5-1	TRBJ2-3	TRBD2	TGCGCCAGCAGCTTGGGAGCGCGGGGGACCACAGATACGCAGTATTTT	CASSLGARGTTDTQYF
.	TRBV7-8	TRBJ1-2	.	TGTGCCAGCAGCTCCGCACGGAGGGTAGTTAACTATGGCTACACCTTC	CASSSARRVVNYGYTF
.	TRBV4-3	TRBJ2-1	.	TGCGCCAGCAGCCAAGGAGGGCCTATTTCGAATGAGCAGTTCTTC	CASSQGGPISNEQFF
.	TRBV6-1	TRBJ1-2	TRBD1	TGTGCCAGCAGTCCGGGACAGACAGCCTATGGCTACACCTTC	CASSPGQTAYGYTF
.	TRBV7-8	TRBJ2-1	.	TGTGCCAGCAGCTTAGCTCCAGAGCAGTTCTTC	CASSLAPEQFF
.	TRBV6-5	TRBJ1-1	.	TGTGCCAGCAGTTGGTCCCCAGCGGAGACTGAAGCTTTCTTT	CASSWSPAETEAFF
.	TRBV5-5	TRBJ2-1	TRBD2	TGTGCCAGCAGCTTGGGCCTAGCGGGAGTCTACAATGAGCAGTTCTTC	CASSLGLAGVYNEQFF
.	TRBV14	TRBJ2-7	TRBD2	TGTGCCAGCAGCCACATTAGCGGGAGGGCCTACGAGCAGTACTTC	CASSHISGRAYEQYF
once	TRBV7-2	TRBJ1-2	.	TGTGCCAGCAGCTTCGACAGTAACTATGGCTACACCTTC	CASSFDSNYGYTF
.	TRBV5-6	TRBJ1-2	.	TGTGCCAGCGGTGCGGTGGGGGCGCGTAACTATGGCTACACCTTC	CASGAVGARNYGYTF
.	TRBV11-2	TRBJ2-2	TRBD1	TGTGCCAGCAGCTCGTACAGGGGGAACACCGGGGAGCTGTTTTTT	CASSSYRGNTGELFF
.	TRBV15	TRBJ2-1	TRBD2	TGTGCCACCATGGGAGGGAGCTCCTACAATGAGCAGTTCTTC	CATMGGSSYNEQFF
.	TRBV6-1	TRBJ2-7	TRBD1	TGTGCCAGCAACACCGGGACAGGGTTGGTCGAGCAGTACTTC	CASNTGTGLVEQYF
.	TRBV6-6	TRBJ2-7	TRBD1	TGTGCCAGCGGGACAGGGGGCGCAGAGCAGTACTTC	CASGTGGAEQYF
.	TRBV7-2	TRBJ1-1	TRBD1	TGTGCCAGCAGCCGTTATACAGGGGTCAACACTGAAGCTTTCTTT	CASSRYTGVNTEAFF
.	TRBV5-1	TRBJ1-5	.	TGCGCCAGCAGCTTGGCCGGGGGTAGCAATCAGCCCCAGCATTTT	CASSLAGGSNQPQHF
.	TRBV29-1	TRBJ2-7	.	TGCAGCGTTGAAGATCCTAGGACTTCGGTGTACGAGCAGTACTTC	CSVEDPRTSVYEQYF
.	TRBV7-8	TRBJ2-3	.	TGTGCCAGCAGCCCTCAAGGAGCCACAGATACGCAGTATTTT	CASSPQGATDTQYF
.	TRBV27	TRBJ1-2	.	TGTGCCAGCAGTTTTTACGCAGAAACTAACTATGGCTACACCTTC	CASSFYAETNYGYTF
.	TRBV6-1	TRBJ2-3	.	TGTGCCAGCAGTGAAATAGGCGGCCGGGAGTCGCTGTATTTT	CASSEIGGRESLYF